The 10 T cell receptor beta chains presented below share a single source sample, sequenced in a study of T cells in Graves' hyperthyroidism and ophthalmopathy. RNA transcripts provided the source from which TCR beta CDR3 regions were amplified. When the TCR CDR3 underwent first-round RT-PCR, the HTBI primer set was used. TCRdb recomputed calls from the multiplex PCR reads with MiXCR, one row per CDR3 protein. The table shows about 200,000 distinct CDR3 sequences, with less than 20% occurring only once. Sequenced material: blood. The receptors were sampled from a woman between 45 and 65 years old with Graves' hyperthyroidism.

CDR3 in DNA: TGTGCCAGCAGCCCCCGGGACAGGGTCGGCGACTCTGGAAACACCATATATTTT. It encodes CASSPRDRVGDSGNTIYF. V usage is TRBV9 and J usage is TRBJ1-3, with 9 bases that match TRBD1. The CDR3 totals 18 residues. CDR1 and CDR2 from the germline V gene are SGDLS and YYNGEE. Unmatched junction bases numbered 11, after V lost 4 bases and J lost 0 bases.

This clonotype showed up many times. The chain carries TRBV7-9 and TRBJ2-5; a possible D gene is TRBD1 (5 bases). CDR1 and CDR2 from the germline V gene are SEHNR and FQNEAQ (reference sequence). Trimming took off 5 bases at V and 2 bases at J, with 15 bases between the two ends. The CDR3 loop spans 15 amino acids. DNA for the CDR3: TGTGCCAGCAGCCTCCAGGCAGGGCTACAAGAGACCCAGTACTTC. It is translated as CASSLQAGLQETQYF.

In its sample, this clonotype was seen many times. This chain links TRBV20-1 with TRBJ1-2; D ambiguous. Germline assignment: CDR1 DFQATT and CDR2 SNEGSKA (reference sequence). The CDR3 has 14 amino acids. Trimming removed 0 bases from V and 2 bases from J, with 10 bases in between. The CDR3 region is CSARDSGLNYGYTF. Written as DNA, the CDR3 is TGCAGTGCTAGAGATAGCGGCCTCAACTATGGCTACACCTTC.

The rearrangement uses TRBV12-3 or TRBV12-4 and TRBJ2-3; 7 nucleotides line up with TRBD1. The V and J ends lost 3 bases and 0 bases, in that order; junction bases with no gene match: 3. The CDR3 extends over 15 amino acids. In DNA form, the CDR3 reads TGTGCCAGCAGTTTGCAGGGACAGAGCACAGATACGCAGTATTTT. As protein: CASSLQGQSTDTQYF.

This clonotype was seen many times. This chain connects TRBV9 to TRBJ2-7; 9 bases align to TRBD1. CDR3 length: 16 residues. V gave up 0 bases and J gave up 7 bases; unmatched junction bases: 11. Germline-derived CDR1 and CDR2 are SGDLS and YYNGEE. Here the CDR3 reads CASSVGADRGGVEQYF. CDR3 nucleotide sequence: TGTGCCAGCAGCGTAGGCGCGGACAGGGGAGGAGTGGAGCAGTACTTC.

This clonotype was observed at least ten times. The chain carries TRBV15 and TRBJ2-5; 10 bases match TRBD2. This CDR3 has 18 residues. J lost 2 bases, V lost 0 bases, and 9 bases had no gene match. Germline V gives CDR1 LNHNV, CDR2 YYDKDF (reference sequence). For the CDR3, the DNA is TGTGCCACCAGCAGAGATTTTGCCGGACTAGCGGAACAAGAGACCCAGTACTTC. This sequence encodes CATSRDFAGLAEQETQYF. The full variable domain, in which reference TRBV15 and TRBJ2-5 provide the parts outside the CDR3, is DAMVIQNPRYQVTQFGKPVTLSCSQTLNHNVMYWYQQKSSQAPKLLFHYYDKDFNNEADTPDNFQSRRPNTSFCFLDIRSPGLGDTAMYLCATSRDFAGLAEQETQYFGPGTRLLVL.

The chain employs TRBV4-1 and TRBJ2-1; tentatively, D is TRBD2 (5 bases). Germline V CDR1 and CDR2: MGHRA, YSYEKL. The V gene lost 2 bases and the J gene lost 2 bases, with 7 bases spanning the gap. The CDR3 runs to 14 residues. Written as DNA, the CDR3 is TGCGCCAGCAGCCAAAGCGGCCCCTACAATGAGCAGTTCTTC. Its protein is CASSQSGPYNEQFF.

This clonotype has a count of ten or more. This chain joins TRBV28 and TRBJ2-7, with 12 bases matching TRBD1. Germline values: CDR1 MDHEN, CDR2 SYDVKM. CDR3 length: 15 amino acids. J was trimmed by 6 bases and V by 5 bases; bases with no gene match: 8. CDR3 sequence reads: CASSHTGTGGAEQYF. CDR3 nucleotides: TGTGCCAGCAGTCATACCGGGACAGGGGGCGCCGAGCAGTACTTC.

This clonotype was found many times. The V gene is TRBV11-2, the J gene TRBJ2-3; D is possibly TRBD1 (5 bases). The ends were cut back, 6 bases at V and 0 bases at J, with 16 bases in the middle. This CDR3 comprises 16 residues. CDR1 SGHAT and CDR2 FQNNGV come from the germline V gene. In DNA form, the CDR3 reads TGTGCCAGCAGTTCCGATTTGGGGCCCAGCACAGATACGCAGTATTTT. Protein product: CASSSDLGPSTDTQYF.

This clonotype was seen at least ten times. The chain is built from TRBV12-3 or TRBV12-4 and TRBJ2-3; maybe TRBD1 (5 bases). Trimming left V 10 bases short and J 9 bases short, with 17 bases between. The CDR3 contains 12 residues. Written as DNA, the CDR3 is TGTGCCACCACTAATCAGGGCTCGACGCAGTATTTT. Its protein product is CATTNQGSTQYF.